This T cell receptor beta chain originates from a study of PD-1 blockade in classical Hodgkin lymphoma. Germline V lookup: CDR1 SGHVS, CDR2 FQNEAQ. This CDR3 region has 15 residues. V dropped 5 bases and J dropped 0 bases, with 14 bases sitting between them. The time point was: cycle 4 day 1 (C4D1), after more than 5 weeks of nivolumab. Patients all relapsed after autologous stem cell transplantation, and there was variation in brentuximab vedotin exposure. By magnetic negative selection, CD4+ T cells were purified from thawed PBMCs. The assay was immunoSEQ multiplex PCR, and TCRdb's table has in-frame clones only and misses some. The table has about 18,000 clones, over 70% seen once.

The material was CD4+ T cells from blood, obtained before the fourth cycle of nivolumab. This clonotype was sampled from a human donor with classical Hodgkin lymphoma. The J gene is TRBJ2-7, the V gene TRBV7-8; D perhaps matches TRBD2 (5 bases). The CDR3 spells CASSPRELSSYEQYF. The CDR3 DNA sequence: TGTGCCAGCAGCCCTCGGGAACTCTCCTCCTACGAGCAGTACTTC. Using reference TRBV7-8 and TRBJ2-7 for the parts outside the CDR3, the full variable domain is GAGVSQSPRYKVAKRGQDVALRCDPISGHVSLFWYQQALGQGPEFLTYFQNEAQLDKSGLPSDRFFAERPEGSVSTLKIQRTQQEDSAVYLCASSPRELSSYEQYFGPGTRLTVT.